This T cell receptor beta chain came from a study of identifying expanded T cells in peripheral blood (dated by TCRdb to between 2018 and 2021). Some background on the complete study: Separate aliquots of the same genomic DNA pool were sequenced to produce technical replicates, and four replicates were compared in pairs. Findings and caveats that apply to the study as a whole: Both the number of clones called differentially abundant and the false-positive rate were significantly reduced by the beta-binomial model across all healthy-donor time intervals. The authors expected that biological variance in healthy repertoires might rise further over much longer intervals, such as months to years. The binomial model flagged approximately 1.2 differentially abundant clones between technical replicates, compared with about 16.4 over two weeks and 19 to 20 over around four weeks. For all healthy donors, the variance in clone template counts between roughly 2-week samples rose significantly as total template count increased.

The immunoSEQ Assay, which uses bias-controlled multiplex PCR amplification of genomic DNA, was used to profile TCRbeta CDR3 regions. The authors' pipeline ran thus. To quantify the absolute abundance of each unique TCRbeta CDR3 region, the sequences were collapsed and filtered. Differential abundance was tested with two models: a binomial (Fisher-equivalent) model and a beta-binomial model that adds time-dependent variance fitted from healthy donors. Clones with fewer than 5 combined templates were removed, and differential abundance was called for clones with a Benjamini-Hochberg FDR below 0.01. Beta-binomial variance was modeled as a function of total template count across the two samples using the form v = (b*log(k)+a)^2. This immuneACCESS table, as held by TCRdb, lists in-frame sequences with V and J called but not all clones. Of the missing ones, under half trace to an unresolved V gene in checked studies; the others have no known cause. Clone size and V and J calls were adopted from that table, with D and trimming inferred from the DNA. In this sample the table shows some 97,000 clones, approximately 88% of which occur a single time. The leading ten clones occupy around 5% of the sample.

V lost 5 bases and J lost 5 bases; the stretch between them is 18 bases long. The CDR3, cysteine through phenylalanine, is 15 amino acids long. Of all the DNA, just the CDR3 is kept, 45 bases in frame from base 1. Reading the germline V gene gives CDR1 SGHNT and CDR2 YENEEA. Note on this clone: Its antigen is currently not known. No clone much larger than this one lies a single base away; base qualities are absent.

During the collection period, no immune events, such as infections, were documented for the healthy donors. Healthy-donor blood repertoires served as a training cohort to calibrate time-dependent variance in a beta-binomial model of T-cell clone differential abundance. The training cohort comprised roughly 10 healthy donors, 3 female and 7 male. On average the donors were approximately 42 years old, and their ages spanned roughly 29 to 64 years. Obtained from a commercial supplier, whole blood was collected from each healthy donor at three time points set two to three weeks apart. For immunosequencing, genomic DNA was extracted from whole blood that had not been sorted.

Sample: blood. The receptor chain draws on TRBV11-3 and TRBJ1-1; TRBD1 is perhaps the D gene, given 6 matching bases. The origin of this receptor is a person between 18 and 75 years old in good health. The CDR3 corresponds to CASSPQSGGQTEAFF. The DNA is as follows: TGTGCCAGCAGCCCACAGAGTGGGGGGCAAACTGAAGCTTTCTTT.